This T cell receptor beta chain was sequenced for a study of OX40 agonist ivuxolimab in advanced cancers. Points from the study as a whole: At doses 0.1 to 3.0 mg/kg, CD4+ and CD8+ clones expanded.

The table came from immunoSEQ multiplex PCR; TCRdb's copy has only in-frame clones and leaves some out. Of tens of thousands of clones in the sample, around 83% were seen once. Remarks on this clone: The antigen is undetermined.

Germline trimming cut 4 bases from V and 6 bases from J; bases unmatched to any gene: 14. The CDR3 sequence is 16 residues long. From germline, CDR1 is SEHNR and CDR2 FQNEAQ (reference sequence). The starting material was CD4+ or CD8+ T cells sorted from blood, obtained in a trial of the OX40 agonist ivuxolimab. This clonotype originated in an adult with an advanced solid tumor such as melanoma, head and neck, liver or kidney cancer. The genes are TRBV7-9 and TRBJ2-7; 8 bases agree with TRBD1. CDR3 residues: CASSSMKQGESREQYF. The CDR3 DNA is TGTGCCAGCAGCTCCATGAAACAGGGGGAATCTCGCGAGCAGTACTTC. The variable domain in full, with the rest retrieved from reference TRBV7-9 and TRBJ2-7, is DTGVSQNPRHKITKRGQNVTFRCDPISEHNRLYWYRQTLGQGPEFLTYFQNEAQLEKSRLLSDRFSAERPKGSFSTLEIQRTEQGDSAMYLCASSSMKQGESREQYFGPGTRLTVT.